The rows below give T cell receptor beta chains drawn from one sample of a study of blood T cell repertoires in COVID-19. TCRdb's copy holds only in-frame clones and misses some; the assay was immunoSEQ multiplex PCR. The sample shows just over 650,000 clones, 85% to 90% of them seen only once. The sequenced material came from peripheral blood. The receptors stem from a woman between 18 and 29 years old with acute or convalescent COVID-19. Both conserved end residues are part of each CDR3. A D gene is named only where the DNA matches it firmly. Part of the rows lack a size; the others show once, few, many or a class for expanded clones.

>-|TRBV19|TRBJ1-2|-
TGTGCCAGTAGTATAGTAATTACAGCTAACTATGGCTACACCTTC
CASSIVITANYGYTF
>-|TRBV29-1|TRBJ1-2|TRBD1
TGCAGCCACCGGGACAGGGATGGGGATGGCTACACCTTC
CSHRDRDGDGYTF
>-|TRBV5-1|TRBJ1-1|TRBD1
TGCGCCAGCGGTCAGGGGGGCACTGAAGCTTTCTTT
CASGQGGTEAFF
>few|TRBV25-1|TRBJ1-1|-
TGTGCCAGCAGTGGTTTGAGATACACTGAAGCTTTCTTT
CASSGLRYTEAFF
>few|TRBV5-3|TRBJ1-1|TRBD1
TGTGCCAGAACCTCCTTGGACAGGGAGCGGGACACTGAAGCTTTCTTT
CARTSLDRERDTEAFF
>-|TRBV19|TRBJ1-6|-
TGTGCCAGTAGTACCCCCGGGGGGGGCGGTTCACCCCTCCACTTT
CASSTPGGGGSPLHF
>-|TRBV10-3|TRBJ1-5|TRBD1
TGTGCCATCAGTGCGACTCAGGGGGCCAGGAGCAATCAGCCCCAGCATTTT
CAISATQGARSNQPQHF
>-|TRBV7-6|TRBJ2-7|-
TGTGCCAGCAGCTTAGCGTCCGGGGCCTACGAGCAGTACTTC
CASSLASGAYEQYF
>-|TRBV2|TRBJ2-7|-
TGTGCCAGCAGAGAGTGGCGGGACGAGCAGTACTTC
CASREWRDEQYF
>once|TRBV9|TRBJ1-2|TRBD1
TGTGCCAGCAGCGTAGAACCGGGACAGGGACCCCATGGCTACACCTTC
CASSVEPGQGPHGYTF
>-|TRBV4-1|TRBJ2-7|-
TGCGCCAGCAGCCCACGGACAGGGACTACCCTTATCTACGAGCAGTACTTC
CASSPRTGTTLIYEQYF
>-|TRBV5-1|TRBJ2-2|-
TGCGCCAGCAGTGGGGCGGGGCCGAACACCGGGGAGCTGTTTTTT
CASSGAGPNTGELFF
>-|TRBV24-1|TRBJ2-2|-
TGTGCCACCAGTGATTACATTCGAGGGGGTGGAAACACCGGGGAGCTGTTTTTT
CATSDYIRGGGNTGELFF
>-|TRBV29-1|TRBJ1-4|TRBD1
TGCAGCGTCCCACAGGGGGCAGGTGAAAAACTGTTTTTT
CSVPQGAGEKLFF
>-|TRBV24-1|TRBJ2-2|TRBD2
TGTGCCACCAGTGAAGCCCATAGGACTAGCGGGGGCCAAAACGGGGAGCTGTTTTTT
CATSEAHRTSGGQNGELFF
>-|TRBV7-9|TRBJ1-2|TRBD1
TGTGCCAGCAGCTTTACGGGACAGGTGCTTCAGTTCGATGGCTACACCTTC
CASSFTGQVLQFDGYTF
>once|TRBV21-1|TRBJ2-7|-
TGTGCCAGCAGCTCCCGGACAGGACCTAGCTCCTACGAGCAGTACTTC
CASSSRTGPSSYEQYF
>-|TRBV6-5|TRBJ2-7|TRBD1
TGTGCCAGCAGGTCAGGGACAGGGACCTACGAGCAGTACTTC
CASRSGTGTYEQYF
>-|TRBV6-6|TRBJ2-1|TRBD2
TGTGCCAGCAGCCCTAGCGGGGGGGCCCTTGAGCAGTTCTTC
CASSPSGGALEQFF
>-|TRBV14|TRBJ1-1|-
TGTGCCAGCAGCCAGATAGACAGGGAAGCTTTCTTT
CASSQIDREAFF
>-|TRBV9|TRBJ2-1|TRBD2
TGTGCCAGCAGCGTAGGACTAGCGGGGGACAATGAGCAGTTCTTC
CASSVGLAGDNEQFF
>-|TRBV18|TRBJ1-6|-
TGTGCCAGCTCACCCGACAGCCCCTATAATTCACCCCTCCACTTT
CASSPDSPYNSPLHF